A selection of T cell receptor beta chains follows, all from one sample in a study of T cell changes during pregnancy in multiple sclerosis. The assay was immunoSEQ multiplex PCR, and TCRdb's table has in-frame clones only and misses some. The sample holds about 60,000 clones; approximately 90% are singletons and the top ten take 1% to 1.5%. The input for sequencing was peripheral blood, taken in the second trimester of pregnancy. Every receptor here comes from a female donor with multiple sclerosis, enrolled in a pregnancy study. CDR3s include the opening cysteine and the closing phenylalanine or tryptophan. The order of the fields is V gene, J gene, clone size, D gene, CDR3 protein, CDR3 DNA. The D gene is left open where the match is weak. Where a row states a size, it is once, few, many or the class of an expanded clone; other rows omit it.

TRBV7-2	TRBJ2-1	NA	TRBD2	CASSLSGGPYEQFF	TGTGCCAGCAGCTTATCGGGGGGGCCTTATGAGCAGTTCTTC
TRBV9	TRBJ1-3	once	TRBD1	CASSPPTGTGNTIYF	TGTGCCAGCAGCCCCCCGACAGGGACTGGAAACACCATATATTTT
TRBV6-5	TRBJ1-2	NA	NA	CASSRTDGAYGYTF	TGTGCCAGCAGCAGGACAGACGGGGCCTATGGCTACACCTTC
TRBV7-8	TRBJ1-5	NA	TRBD1	CASSSHRGHIGNQPQHF	TGTGCCAGCAGCTCGCACAGGGGGCATATAGGCAATCAGCCCCAGCATTTT
TRBV18	TRBJ1-2	NA	TRBD1	CASSRGQGEGYTF	TGTGCCAGCTCACGAGGACAGGGAGAAGGCTACACCTTC
TRBV6-1	TRBJ1-2	NA	NA	CASRGRQDHYGYTF	TGTGCCAGCAGGGGGAGACAGGACCACTATGGCTACACCTTC
TRBV5-4	TRBJ2-2	NA	TRBD2	CASTSLTSGGAGELFF	TGTGCCAGCACCTCCCTGACTAGCGGTGGAGCCGGGGAGCTGTTTTTT
TRBV18	TRBJ1-6	NA	NA	CASSPAGPRGRSPLHF	TGTGCCAGCTCACCAGCGGGACCCCGGGGGAGGTCACCCCTCCACTTT
TRBV2	TRBJ1-2	NA	NA	CASESGVRAGYTF	TGTGCCAGCGAATCGGGAGTGCGGGCCGGCTACACCTTC
TRBV15	TRBJ2-7	NA	TRBD1	CATSRGRGQGGKQYF	TGTGCCACCAGCAGGGGTAGGGGACAGGGGGGGAAGCAGTACTTC
TRBV4-3	TRBJ1-2	NA	NA	CASSQDRLYGYTF	TGCGCCAGCAGCCAAGACCGTCTCTATGGCTACACCTTC
TRBV9	TRBJ2-2	NA	TRBD2	CASSAEGGGGFTGELFF	TGTGCCAGCAGCGCCGAGGGTGGCGGGGGTTTCACCGGGGAGCTGTTTTTT
TRBV2	TRBJ2-1	NA	NA	CASSAPGIREFF	TGTGCCAGCAGTGCTCCCGGGATCCGGGAGTTCTTC
TRBV2	TRBJ1-3	NA	NA	CASSEGRVSTGNTIYF	TGTGCCAGCAGTGAGGGCAGGGTTTCGACTGGAAACACCATATATTTT
TRBV7-2	TRBJ1-3	once	NA	CASSPRRPSSGNTIYF	TGTGCCAGCAGCCCCCGACGCCCTAGCTCTGGAAACACCATATATTTT
TRBV25-1	TRBJ2-5	NA	TRBD1	CASSEFGATGGSQETQYF	TGTGCCAGCAGTGAATTTGGCGCTACAGGGGGGAGCCAAGAGACCCAGTACTTC
TRBV4-3	TRBJ1-2	NA	NA	CASSPTPNYGYTF	TGCGCCAGCAGCCCGACACCAAACTATGGCTACACCTTC